The rows below give T cell receptor beta chains drawn from one sample of a study of blood T cell repertoires in COVID-19. Method: immunoSEQ multiplex PCR; TCRdb's copy keeps in-frame clones and lacks some. The top ten hold 1.1% of the sample, which has about 430,000 clones, approximately 90% seen once. The sequencing sample was made of PBMCs or T cells enriched from blood (not recorded which). The source of these receptors is a man aged 25 to 40 who had recovered from COVID-19. CDR3s include the opening cysteine and the closing phenylalanine or tryptophan. The order of the fields is clone size, V gene, J gene, D gene, CDR3 protein, CDR3 DNA. D genes are given only for firm matches. Clone size, where shown, is once, few, many, or a class for clones that have expanded.

clone size: -
V gene: TRBV29-1
J gene: TRBJ1-4
D gene: -
CDR3 protein: CSVEDEGDREKLFF
CDR3 DNA: TGCAGCGTTGAAGATGAAGGGGATCGAGAAAAACTGTTTTTT

clone size: -
V gene: TRBV5-6
J gene: TRBJ2-2
D gene: -
CDR3 protein: CASSWTAAGELFF
CDR3 DNA: TGTGCCAGCAGCTGGACAGCGGCCGGGGAGCTGTTTTTT

clone size: -
V gene: TRBV6-5
J gene: TRBJ1-5
D gene: -
CDR3 protein: CASSYSGHPSQPQHF
CDR3 DNA: TGTGCCAGCAGTTACTCGGGACACCCGAGTCAGCCCCAGCATTTT

clone size: once
V gene: TRBV25-1
J gene: TRBJ1-1
D gene: -
CDR3 protein: CASSEFPGGRTTEAFF
CDR3 DNA: TGTGCCAGCAGTGAATTTCCCGGGGGACGGACCACTGAAGCTTTCTTT

clone size: -
V gene: TRBV7-2
J gene: TRBJ2-1
D gene: -
CDR3 protein: CASRSGLIYNEQFF
CDR3 DNA: TGTGCCAGCAGATCCGGACTAATATACAATGAGCAGTTCTTC

clone size: once
V gene: TRBV27
J gene: TRBJ2-3
D gene: TRBD2
CDR3 protein: CASSQGTIRQDTQYF
CDR3 DNA: TGTGCCAGCAGTCAAGGGACTATCCGGCAAGATACGCAGTATTTT

clone size: -
V gene: TRBV19
J gene: TRBJ1-3
D gene: -
CDR3 protein: CASSTRGGATGNTIYF
CDR3 DNA: TGTGCCAGTAGTACCCGGGGGGGGGCGACTGGAAACACCATATATTTT

clone size: -
V gene: TRBV14
J gene: TRBJ1-2
D gene: -
CDR3 protein: CASSQWQGINYGYTF
CDR3 DNA: TGTGCCAGCAGCCAATGGCAGGGGATTAACTATGGCTACACCTTC

clone size: -
V gene: TRBV28
J gene: TRBJ1-3
D gene: -
CDR3 protein: CASSLVAGGSGNTIYF
CDR3 DNA: TGTGCCAGCAGTTTAGTCGCAGGTGGCTCTGGAAACACCATATATTTT

clone size: -
V gene: TRBV18
J gene: TRBJ2-2
D gene: -
CDR3 protein: CASSPPLVPGELFF
CDR3 DNA: TGTGCCAGCTCACCACCTCTTGTCCCCGGGGAGCTGTTTTTT

clone size: many
V gene: TRBV30
J gene: TRBJ1-5
D gene: -
CDR3 protein: CAWSEDIHQPQHF
CDR3 DNA: TGTGCCTGGAGTGAGGACATCCATCAGCCCCAGCATTTT

clone size: -
V gene: TRBV6-1
J gene: TRBJ1-1
D gene: TRBD1
CDR3 protein: CASSLSKQGTEAFF
CDR3 DNA: TGTGCCAGCAGTCTATCAAAACAGGGGACTGAAGCTTTCTTT

clone size: -
V gene: TRBV29-1
J gene: TRBJ2-1
D gene: -
CDR3 protein: CSASVNEQFF
CDR3 DNA: TGCAGCGCTTCCGTCAATGAGCAGTTCTTC

clone size: -
V gene: TRBV9
J gene: TRBJ2-7
D gene: TRBD2
CDR3 protein: CASSVGASGAYEQYF
CDR3 DNA: TGTGCCAGCAGCGTAGGGGCTAGCGGGGCCTACGAGCAGTACTTC

clone size: -
V gene: TRBV14
J gene: TRBJ2-7
D gene: TRBD2
CDR3 protein: CASSQTGTSLYEQYF
CDR3 DNA: TGTGCCAGCAGCCAGACCGGGACTAGCTTGTACGAGCAGTACTTC

clone size: -
V gene: TRBV24-1
J gene: TRBJ2-2
D gene: -
CDR3 protein: CATSAHVGGTGELFF
CDR3 DNA: TGTGCCACCAGTGCCCACGTCGGGGGCACCGGGGAGCTGTTTTTT

clone size: once
V gene: TRBV10-3
J gene: TRBJ1-6
D gene: -
CDR3 protein: CAISEMIFQGVSYNSPLHF
CDR3 DNA: TGTGCCATCAGTGAGATGATTTTTCAGGGCGTCTCCTATAATTCACCCCTCCACTTT

clone size: -
V gene: TRBV29-1
J gene: TRBJ2-2
D gene: TRBD2
CDR3 protein: CSVRPSGRGELFF
CDR3 DNA: TGCAGCGTCCGGCCTAGCGGGAGAGGGGAGCTGTTTTTT

clone size: -
V gene: TRBV30
J gene: TRBJ1-2
D gene: -
CDR3 protein: CAWSAGTNYGYTF
CDR3 DNA: TGTGCCTGGAGTGCCGGGACAAACTATGGCTACACCTTC

clone size: -
V gene: TRBV5-1
J gene: TRBJ2-7
D gene: TRBD2
CDR3 protein: CASSLATSGTIYEQYF
CDR3 DNA: TGCGCCAGCAGCTTGGCCACTAGCGGGACTATTTACGAGCAGTACTTC

clone size: -
V gene: TRBV7-3
J gene: TRBJ2-1
D gene: -
CDR3 protein: CASSLGGTLYNEQFF
CDR3 DNA: TGTGCCAGCAGCTTAGGCGGGACCCTCTACAATGAGCAGTTCTTC

clone size: -
V gene: TRBV11-2
J gene: TRBJ2-5
D gene: -
CDR3 protein: CASSLDGETQYF
CDR3 DNA: TGTGCCAGCAGCTTAGACGGAGAGACCCAGTACTTC

clone size: -
V gene: TRBV7-2
J gene: TRBJ1-5
D gene: -
CDR3 protein: CASSLSGDGNQPQHF
CDR3 DNA: TGTGCCAGCAGCCTCAGCGGGGACGGCAATCAGCCCCAGCATTTT

clone size: -
V gene: TRBV24-1
J gene: TRBJ2-1
D gene: TRBD2
CDR3 protein: CATSDPTGAGGRSEQFF
CDR3 DNA: TGTGCCACCAGTGATCCTACGGGAGCGGGAGGGAGGAGTGAGCAGTTCTTC

clone size: -
V gene: TRBV19
J gene: TRBJ2-5
D gene: -
CDR3 protein: CASSFLLRETQYF
CDR3 DNA: TGTGCCAGTAGTTTTTTGCTCCGGGAGACCCAGTACTTC

clone size: -
V gene: TRBV4-2
J gene: TRBJ2-1
D gene: -
CDR3 protein: CASSQESWSSFSNEQFF
CDR3 DNA: TGTGCCAGCAGCCAAGAATCCTGGTCTAGCTTTAGCAATGAGCAGTTCTTC

clone size: -
V gene: TRBV10-3
J gene: TRBJ1-1
D gene: TRBD1
CDR3 protein: CAISRDSNTEAFF
CDR3 DNA: TGTGCCATCAGCCGGGACAGTAACACTGAAGCTTTCTTT

clone size: -
V gene: TRBV9
J gene: TRBJ2-1
D gene: TRBD2
CDR3 protein: CASSPVGLAYNEQFF
CDR3 DNA: TGTGCCAGCAGCCCAGTGGGACTAGCGTACAATGAGCAGTTCTTC

clone size: -
V gene: TRBV7-9
J gene: TRBJ2-5
D gene: -
CDR3 protein: CASSPSLGRETQYF
CDR3 DNA: TGTGCCAGCAGTCCGAGCCTGGGGAGGGAGACCCAGTACTTC

clone size: -
V gene: TRBV5-1
J gene: TRBJ1-4
D gene: TRBD1
CDR3 protein: CASSLQGQPNEKLFF
CDR3 DNA: TGCGCCAGCAGCTTGCAGGGACAGCCAAATGAAAAACTGTTTTTT

clone size: -
V gene: TRBV5-1
J gene: TRBJ2-1
D gene: TRBD2
CDR3 protein: CASSLHPGLALNNEQFF
CDR3 DNA: TGCGCCAGCAGCCTTCATCCGGGACTAGCGCTCAACAATGAGCAGTTCTTC

clone size: -
V gene: TRBV7-9
J gene: TRBJ2-1
D gene: TRBD2
CDR3 protein: CASSFGLAGDTWNEQFF
CDR3 DNA: TGTGCCAGCAGCTTTGGACTAGCGGGAGATACCTGGAATGAGCAGTTCTTC